This record looks at one T cell receptor (beta chain) sequence and its context. The CDR3 runs 13 residues. Germline CDR1 SGHRS, CDR2 YFSETQ. V was clipped by 6 bases and J by 5 bases; unmatched bases: 4. Profiled with immunoSEQ multiplex PCR; TCRdb holds only in-frame clones, not every one. The sample holds tens of thousands of clones; 80% to 90% are singletons and the top ten take 0.55% to 0.75%. The data stem from a study of T cell changes during pregnancy in multiple sclerosis. Sequenced material: CD4+ T cells from peripheral blood mononuclear cells, taken before pregnancy. The chain uses TRBV5-1 and TRBJ2-5; 10 bases fit TRBD2. This receptor was taken from a female donor with multiple sclerosis, enrolled in a pregnancy study. CDR3 nucleotides: TGCGCCAGCATGCTAGCGGGGGCTGAGACCCAGTACTTC. Protein product: CASMLAGAETQYF.